Listed below are T cell receptor beta chains from one sample, sequenced in a study of T cells after posttransplantation cyclophosphamide. Here immunoSEQ multiplex PCR was the method, and the copy in TCRdb shows in-frame clones only, minus some. Among over 20,000 clones listed, 65% to 90% were seen once. The sample was PBMCs, taken around 53 weeks after allogeneic stem cell transplant with calcineurin inhibitor and methotrexate. The source of these receptors is a female patient in her 30s who received an allogeneic stem cell transplant from an unrelated donor, was CMV-positive, and had acute and chronic GVHD. Some T cells may be transferred from the graft donor. Each CDR3 is given with its conserved first and last residue. D genes are given only for firm matches. A row's size may be missing; if present it is once, few, many or a size class.

length: 14
size: .
V: TRBV9
J: TRBJ2-7
D: TRBD1
DNA: TGTGCCAGCACTCTCACGGACAGGGGCTACGAGCAGTACTTC
CDR3: CASTLTDRGYEQYF

length: 14
size: .
V: TRBV2
J: TRBJ1-2
D: TRBD1
DNA: TGTGCCAGCAGTTGGACAGGGGGCAGAGAAGGCTACACCTTC
CDR3: CASSWTGGREGYTF

length: 16
size: .
V: TRBV9
J: TRBJ2-3
D: TRBD2
DNA: TGTGCCAGCAGCGTGCCCAGGGAGGGGAGTGGCGATACGCAGTATTTT
CDR3: CASSVPREGSGDTQYF

length: 12
size: .
V: TRBV27
J: TRBJ2-1
D: TRBD2
DNA: TGTGCCAGCAGTAGAAGTAGCGGGGGGCAGTTCTTC
CDR3: CASSRSSGGQFF

length: 16
size: once
V: TRBV30
J: TRBJ2-7
D: TRBD1
DNA: TGTGCCTGGAGGAAATGGAACCGGGACAGGGATTACGAGCAGTACTTC
CDR3: CAWRKWNRDRDYEQYF

length: 13
size: once
V: TRBV7-2
J: TRBJ2-7
D: TRBD2
DNA: TGTGCCGAGCGGGGGACGGGTTCCTACGAGCAGTACTTC
CDR3: CAERGTGSYEQYF

length: 14
size: .
V: TRBV5-4
J: TRBJ2-7
D: .
DNA: TGTGCCAGCAGCCCCGGCGGGGCCTCCTACGAGCAGTACTTC
CDR3: CASSPGGASYEQYF

length: 13
size: .
V: TRBV28
J: TRBJ2-1
D: TRBD2
DNA: TGTGCCAGCAGTTTAATTTCTCGCGGGAGCTTTTTCTTC
CDR3: CASSLISRGSFFF

length: 15
size: .
V: TRBV6-5
J: TRBJ2-2
D: .
DNA: TGTGCCAGCAGCTACCGTACAATGGGCTCCGGGGAGCTGTTTTTT
CDR3: CASSYRTMGSGELFF

length: 16
size: .
V: TRBV19
J: TRBJ1-6
D: .
DNA: TGTGCCAGTAGTTACGGGGGACGCTCCTATAATTCACCCCTCCACTTT
CDR3: CASSYGGRSYNSPLHF

length: 16
size: once
V: TRBV28
J: TRBJ2-3
D: TRBD1
DNA: TGTGCCAGCAGTCTGGGGGTCAGGGGGCGTACAGATACGCAGTATTTT
CDR3: CASSLGVRGRTDTQYF

length: 11
size: few
V: TRBV5-1
J: TRBJ2-3
D: .
DNA: TGCGCCAGCAGCTTCGCAGATACGCAGTATTTT
CDR3: CASSFADTQYF

length: 14
size: .
V: TRBV6-1
J: TRBJ2-1
D: .
DNA: TGTGCCAGCAGTGGGCCCCCGCTTCACAATGAGCAGTTCTTC
CDR3: CASSGPPLHNEQFF

length: 14
size: .
V: TRBV5-1
J: TRBJ2-2
D: .
DNA: TGCGCCAGCAGCTTGGACGGTCGCACCGGGGAGCTGTTTTTT
CDR3: CASSLDGRTGELFF

length: 15
size: .
V: TRBV5-4
J: TRBJ1-1
D: .
DNA: TGTGCCAGCAGCCAGGGTGGCGTTATGAACACTGAAGCTTTCTTT
CDR3: CASSQGGVMNTEAFF

length: 15
size: few
V: TRBV7-6
J: TRBJ2-6
D: .
DNA: TGTGCCAGCAGCATAGTCGCGGCGGGGGCCAACGTCCTGACTTTC
CDR3: CASSIVAAGANVLTF

length: 13
size: once
V: TRBV7-2
J: TRBJ1-1
D: .
DNA: TGTGCCAGCAGCTTTGATGGGAGCACTGAAGCTTTCTTT
CDR3: CASSFDGSTEAFF

length: 14
size: once
V: TRBV9
J: TRBJ2-7
D: TRBD2
DNA: TGTGCCAGCAGCGGATCTAGCGGGGGGGTGAAGCAGTACTTC
CDR3: CASSGSSGGVKQYF

length: 16
size: .
V: TRBV19
J: TRBJ1-2
D: .
DNA: TGTGCCAGTAGTATCCGAGTTCGAGCGGGCACCCCTTGGGGGGCCTTC
CDR3: CASSIRVRAGTPWGAF

length: 14
size: .
V: TRBV6-1
J: TRBJ1-5
D: .
DNA: TGTGCCAGCAGTCCCCTCGGGGTATCTCAGCCCCAGCATTTT
CDR3: CASSPLGVSQPQHF

length: 14
size: .
V: TRBV4-1
J: TRBJ1-6
D: .
DNA: TGCGCCAGCAGCCAAGACCCGACAGACTCACCCCTCCACTTT
CDR3: CASSQDPTDSPLHF

length: 13
size: .
V: TRBV19
J: TRBJ1-4
D: TRBD1
DNA: TGTGCCCGAAAGAGGACAGGGTCTGAAAAACTGTTTTTT
CDR3: CARKRTGSEKLFF

length: 14
size: .
V: TRBV4-3
J: TRBJ2-2
D: .
DNA: TGCGCCAGCAGCCCGTCCCGGAACACCGGGGAGCTGTTTTTT
CDR3: CASSPSRNTGELFF

length: 14
size: .
V: TRBV6-5
J: TRBJ1-5
D: .
DNA: TGTGCCAGCGGCCGGGGGGAGGGCAATCAGCCCCAGCATTTT
CDR3: CASGRGEGNQPQHF

length: 12
size: .
V: TRBV28
J: TRBJ2-1
D: TRBD1
DNA: TGTGCCAGCAACAGGGGAGAGGATGAGCAGTTCTTC
CDR3: CASNRGEDEQFF

length: 14
size: .
V: TRBV28
J: TRBJ1-1
D: .
DNA: TGTGCCAGCAACCGGGGGTTCCGCTGGACTGAAGCTTTCTTT
CDR3: CASNRGFRWTEAFF

length: 15
size: .
V: TRBV5-4
J: TRBJ2-1
D: .
DNA: TGTGCCAGCAGCCCGGGGTACATCTCCTACAATGAGCAGTTCTTC
CDR3: CASSPGYISYNEQFF

length: 15
size: .
V: TRBV7-8
J: TRBJ2-5
D: .
DNA: TGTGCCAGCAGCTTAATGCAGGGGAGAGAAGAGACCCAGTACTTC
CDR3: CASSLMQGREETQYF

length: 13
size: .
V: TRBV19
J: TRBJ2-7
D: .
DNA: TGTGCCAGTACCGAACCAGAATCCTACGAGCAGTACTTC
CDR3: CASTEPESYEQYF

length: 13
size: .
V: TRBV9
J: TRBJ2-2
D: .
DNA: TGTGCCAGCAAAACAGGGAAGGCCGGGGAGCTGTTTTTT
CDR3: CASKTGKAGELFF

length: 15
size: .
V: TRBV6-1
J: TRBJ2-1
D: .
DNA: TGTGCCAGCAGTGTGTTGCGGGGACAGAACAATGAGCAGTTCTTC
CDR3: CASSVLRGQNNEQFF

length: 15
size: .
V: TRBV19
J: TRBJ1-5
D: .
DNA: TGTGCCAGTAGTACCTGGGGCCTAGGAAATCAGCCCCAGCATTTT
CDR3: CASSTWGLGNQPQHF

length: 18
size: .
V: TRBV4-3
J: TRBJ2-7
D: TRBD2
DNA: TGCGCCAGCAGCCACTTGATTGGGACTAGCGGGAGGGCATATGAGCAGTACTTC
CDR3: CASSHLIGTSGRAYEQYF

length: 16
size: few
V: TRBV5-1
J: TRBJ2-3
D: TRBD1
DNA: TGCGCCAGCAGCTACCAGCAGGACAGGGCGGCAGATACGCAGTATTTT
CDR3: CASSYQQDRAADTQYF

length: 14
size: few
V: TRBV11-2
J: TRBJ1-1
D: .
DNA: TGTGCCAGCAGCTTATGGTCAGGGAACACTGAAGCTTTCTTT
CDR3: CASSLWSGNTEAFF

length: 13
size: .
V: TRBV25-1
J: TRBJ1-1
D: .
DNA: TGTGCCAGCAGGGATGTAGGGGACACTGAAGCTTTCTTT
CDR3: CASRDVGDTEAFF

length: 15
size: .
V: TRBV7-8
J: TRBJ2-5
D: .
DNA: TGTGCCAGCAGCTGGGCTGGACTTCTGGCGAAGACCCAGTACTTC
CDR3: CASSWAGLLAKTQYF

length: 13
size: .
V: TRBV10-2
J: TRBJ2-5
D: .
DNA: TGCGCCAGCAATAGAGAGTACCAAGAGACCCAGTACTTC
CDR3: CASNREYQETQYF

length: 16
size: .
V: TRBV6-1
J: TRBJ1-5
D: .
DNA: TGTGCCAGCAGAGAAAGGGGGAGAACTTTTGATCAGCCCCAGCATTTT
CDR3: CASRERGRTFDQPQHF

length: 15
size: few
V: TRBV18
J: TRBJ1-3
D: .
DNA: TGTGCCAGCTCACCAGTCAGGGGCTCTGGAAACACCATATATTTT
CDR3: CASSPVRGSGNTIYF

length: 15
size: .
V: TRBV7-2
J: TRBJ2-1
D: .
DNA: TGTGCCAGCAGCAGACATCAGGGGCCCAGCAATGAGCAGTTCTTC
CDR3: CASSRHQGPSNEQFF

length: 17
size: .
V: TRBV19
J: TRBJ2-6
D: .
DNA: TGTGCCAGTAGTATACAGGGGGGTCTCTCGGGGGCCAACGTCCTGACTTTC
CDR3: CASSIQGGLSGANVLTF

length: 16
size: .
V: TRBV7-8
J: TRBJ2-3
D: TRBD1
DNA: TGTGCCAGCAGCCTTAGGGACAGGGCCATAGGAGATACGCAGTATTTT
CDR3: CASSLRDRAIGDTQYF

length: 15
size: .
V: TRBV19
J: TRBJ2-3
D: TRBD1
DNA: TGTGCCAGTAGTAGCACAGGGGCTAGCACAGATACGCAGTATTTT
CDR3: CASSSTGASTDTQYF

length: 13
size: .
V: TRBV18
J: TRBJ2-7
D: .
DNA: TGTGCCAGCTCCCTAAAGGGGCACTACGAGCAGTACTTC
CDR3: CASSLKGHYEQYF

length: 16
size: once
V: TRBV5-1
J: TRBJ2-1
D: .
DNA: TGCGCCAGCAGCCCTCCCTACGGGGGAGATTACAATGAGCAGTTCTTC
CDR3: CASSPPYGGDYNEQFF

length: 13
size: .
V: TRBV4-3
J: TRBJ1-5
D: .
DNA: TGCGCCAGCAGCCAAGCCAGGGATCAGCCCCAGCATTTT
CDR3: CASSQARDQPQHF

length: 12
size: .
V: TRBV19
J: TRBJ2-4
D: .
DNA: TGTGCCAGTGGTACAGGGTGGGACATTCAGTACTTC
CDR3: CASGTGWDIQYF

length: 13
size: .
V: TRBV7-6
J: TRBJ2-7
D: TRBD1
DNA: TGTGCCAGCAGCTTTGGACAGGGCTACGAGCAGTACTTC
CDR3: CASSFGQGYEQYF

length: 12
size: .
V: TRBV30
J: TRBJ1-5
D: .
DNA: TGTGCCTGGTCAGGGGTAAATCAGCCCCAGCATTTT
CDR3: CAWSGVNQPQHF

length: 16
size: .
V: TRBV30
J: TRBJ1-2
D: TRBD1
DNA: TGTGCCTGGAGTGTGCGTCGGACAGGGACCCAGCGGGGCTACACCTTC
CDR3: CAWSVRRTGTQRGYTF

length: 12
size: .
V: TRBV7-9
J: TRBJ2-7
D: .
DNA: TGTGCCAGCGGGCAGGAAATCTACGAGCAGTACTTC
CDR3: CASGQEIYEQYF

length: 13
size: .
V: TRBV10-3
J: TRBJ2-3
D: .
DNA: TGTGCCACTCTGGGGGGAATCACAGATACGCAGTATTTT
CDR3: CATLGGITDTQYF

length: 15
size: .
V: TRBV6-1
J: TRBJ2-3
D: .
DNA: TGTGCCAGCATTAATCGAAGGGGGTACACAGATACGCAGTATTTT
CDR3: CASINRRGYTDTQYF